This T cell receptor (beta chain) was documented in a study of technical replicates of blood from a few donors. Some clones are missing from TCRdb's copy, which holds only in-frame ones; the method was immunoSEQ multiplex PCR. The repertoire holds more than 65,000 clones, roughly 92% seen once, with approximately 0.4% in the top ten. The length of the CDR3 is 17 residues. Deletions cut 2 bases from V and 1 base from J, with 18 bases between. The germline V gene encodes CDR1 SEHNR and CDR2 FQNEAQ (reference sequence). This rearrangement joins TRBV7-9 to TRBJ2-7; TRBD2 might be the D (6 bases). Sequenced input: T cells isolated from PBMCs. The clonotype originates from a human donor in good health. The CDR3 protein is CASSLNPPGVGSYEQYF. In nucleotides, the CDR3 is TGTGCCAGCAGCTTAAATCCCCCGGGGGTAGGGTCCTACGAGCAGTACTTC.